The present T cell receptor beta chain was sequenced within a study of beta chain features in type 1 diabetes (dated by TCRdb to between 2018 and 2020). Regarding the study in general: Mean age, gender distribution, total cell number and subset yield were not different between patients and healthy donors. A total of 100 million to 110 million sorted cells were examined across all samples, and a strong correlation was observed between cell number per subset and RNA yield. In the study, recently diagnosed type 1 diabetes patients and matched healthy donors were compared on the TCRB repertoires of their sorted circulating CD4+ T cell subsets. Whereas all 30 or so donors provided naive and central memory subsets, regulatory and stem cell-like memory subsets were isolated from just 8 patients and roughly 8 healthy donors. Broad study findings and their caveats: Type 1 diabetes patients showed a moderate but significant shortening of TCRB CDR3 length in all four CD4+ subsets. Because the HLA sub-analyses included only small numbers of individuals, any influence of HLA type on TCRB rearrangement was left unresolved. Shorter templates might have been favored by PCR, but patient and control samples were amplified and corrected together, so both groups would have been affected equally by any skew. Because cDNA was sequenced instead of genomic DNA, activated cells with high expression could be over-represented, although the groups did not differ in activation or CD3 levels. Patients with type 1 diabetes made fewer insertions and deleted more nucleotides at VDJ recombination sites, implying thymic rearrangement abnormalities. Naive, central memory and regulatory TCRB repertoires appeared to be more alike among patients than among healthy donors.

This clone was seen a handful of times. It has no known antigen specificity. Base qualities are not recorded, but no much larger clone differs from it by a single base. The entire isolated RNA was reverse transcribed using the High Capacity cDNA Reverse Transcription Kit, and thus expressed TCRB transcripts were sequenced. Deep immunoSEQ sequencing was performed on naive, central memory and regulatory T cell samples, with an average of roughly 3.3 million total reads per sample. After sorted cells were lysed in RLT buffer, RNA was extracted with DNase-treated RNeasy Micro or Mini kits, with the choice depending on cell number. To prevent cross-contamination, each cell subset was processed individually, whereas patient and healthy donor samples were processed jointly. The immunoSEQ multiplex PCR was used to amplify TCRB sequences from cDNA, generating 87-bp fragments that spanned the CDR3 region. Amplicons were sequenced on the Illumina HiSeq platform. As for how the authors treated the data: Synthetic template baselines were used to correct PCR bias computationally, reads within Hamming distance 2 were collapsed, and singletons that could not be merged were discarded. By aligning reads against IMGT, V, D and J genes, CDR3 length, and insertions or deletions at six rearrangement sites were assigned. Within each subset, clonotype counts were normalized to sorted cell number, and only after that were true diversity and Gini coefficients computed with the tcR R package. The overlap coefficient, calculated on TCRB nucleotide sequences, was used to quantify repertoire sharing. As a proxy for the pre-selection repertoire, out-of-frame TCRB sequences from naive cells were analyzed. As stored in TCRdb, this immuneACCESS dataset retains in-frame rearrangements with V and J assigned. A fraction of the clones does not appear; measured against another copy, unresolved V genes explain less than half of the discrepancy, and the remainder lacks a known reason. V, J and clone size are taken as reported in that table, and D and trimming were inferred from the DNA itself. This sample comprises around 340,000 clones, around 20% of them detected only once. The ten largest clones represent under 0.05% of the sample.

Each donor gave one peripheral blood draw, roughly 110 mL on average, collected into heparinised tubes. A BD FACSAria II was used to sort naive, central memory, regulatory and stem cell-like memory CD4+ T cells with a panel that included CD45RO, CCR7, CD25, CD127, CD95 and CD27. A purity above 95% was achieved for all sorted populations. Right away, PBMCs were isolated by Lymphoprep density gradient centrifugation and were stained directly, with no culture step. So that batch effects would be minimized, each experiment stained and sorted samples in pairs, pairing one healthy donor with one patient. V and J lose 6 bases and 6 bases, and a span of 12 bases separates them. Counted from cysteine to phenylalanine, this CDR3 has 12 amino acids. Left in the record is the CDR3 DNA by itself, 36 bases read in frame from the first base. The CDR1 and CDR2 encoded by the germline V gene are LGHNA and YNFKEQ.

Sequencing was carried out using naive CD4+ T cells from blood. Interpreted using the paper, the cell subset or site label stands for: true naive CD4+ T cells. The clonotype originates from a woman between 18 and 30 years old in good health. The chain is made from TRBV4-2 and TRBJ2-7; TRBD2 is perhaps the D gene, given 6 matching bases. The sequence in DNA is TGTGCCAGCAGAGCAGAGACTAGCGAGCAGTACTTC. Its protein is CASRAETSEQYF.